One sample yielded the 17 T cell receptor beta chains listed below, sequenced in a study of blood T cell repertoires in COVID-19. Sequencing was performed with immunoSEQ multiplex PCR; in TCRdb, only in-frame clones are kept and a portion is missing. The sample has 250,000 to 350,000 clones, roughly 88% seen once. Sample: peripheral blood. The receptor set was obtained from a woman aged 25 to 39 with active or convalescent COVID-19.

The V call is TRBV19, the J call TRBJ1-4; D remains ambiguous. The CDR3 is 16 residues long. Germline values: CDR1 LNHDA, CDR2 SQIVND (reference sequence). V was trimmed by 6 bases and J by 5 bases, leaving 19 bases between them. The CDR3 DNA reads as TGTGCCAGTAGCATGTTAGGTGGGAGCTACAATGAAAAACTGTTTTTT. This sequence encodes CASSMLGGSYNEKLFF.

This clone was seen a few times. The chain employs TRBV30 and TRBJ1-5; 7 nucleotides agree with TRBD1. Germline V gene data show CDR1 as GTSNPN and CDR2 as SVGIG (reference sequence). With 1 base clipped from V and 5 bases from J, the junction kept 5 bases outside the gene matches. The CDR3 extends over 14 amino acids. The CDR3 loop reads CAWSAGTVHQPQHF. CDR3 nucleotides: TGTGCCTGGAGTGCAGGGACAGTCCATCAGCCCCAGCATTTT. Full variable domain (remainder filled in from reference TRBV30 and TRBJ1-5): SQTIHQWPATLVQPVGSPLSLECTVEGTSNPNLYWYRQAAGRGLQLLFYSVGIGQISSEVPQNLSASRPQDRQFILSSKKLLLSDSGFYLCAWSAGTVHQPQHFGDGTRLSIL.

The chain links TRBV7-9 to TRBJ2-5; 7 bases map to TRBD1. Germline assignment: CDR1 SEHNR and CDR2 FQNEAQ (reference sequence). V was pared by 4 bases and J by 5 bases, with 7 bases of the junction left unmatched. This CDR3 contains 14 residues. This CDR3 reads CASSSNRGRETQYF. For the CDR3, the DNA is TGTGCCAGCAGCTCAAACAGGGGTCGGGAGACCCAGTACTTC.

V gene TRBV7-2 combines with J gene TRBJ2-3; 14 bases are a match to TRBD2. Germline V gene lookup returns CDR1 SGHTA and CDR2 FQGNSA. The CDR3 contains 18 residues. Unmatched junction bases numbered 6, after V lost 4 bases and J lost 0 bases. For the CDR3, the DNA is TGTGCCAGCAGCTCCTCAAGGACTAGCGGGGGGAGCACAGATACGCAGTATTTT. This translates into CASSSSRTSGGSTDTQYF.

The rearrangement uses TRBV12-3 or TRBV12-4 and TRBJ1-1; a possible D gene is TRBD1 (5 bases). The length of the CDR3 is 12 residues. V was cut by 2 bases and J by 10 bases, with 11 bases left in between. CDR3 sequence reads: CASSLTGRGAFF. As DNA, the CDR3 is TGTGCCAGCAGTTTAACGGGGCGGGGAGCTTTCTTT.

This clone was observed a single time. This chain links TRBV7-9 with TRBJ1-4; D is unresolved. The CDR3 has 15 amino acids. Germline V gene sequence: CDR1 SEHNR, CDR2 FQNEAQ (reference sequence). Deletions cut 5 bases from V and 3 bases from J, with 13 bases between. CDR3 amino acids: CASSHARVANEKLFF. The DNA of the CDR3 is TGTGCCAGCAGCCACGCGAGGGTGGCTAATGAAAAACTGTTTTTT.

This chain connects TRBV3-1 (or the pseudogene TRBV3-2) to TRBJ1-6, with 10 nucleotides matching TRBD1. Unmatched junction bases numbered 3, after V lost 4 bases and J lost 9 bases. The germline V gene encodes CDR1 LGHDT and CDR2 YNNKEL (reference sequence). There are 14 residues in the CDR3. The CDR3 region is CASSRGTGVSPLHF. The CDR3 coding sequence is TGTGCCAGCAGCCGCGGGACAGGGGTTTCACCCCTCCACTTT.

The chain employs TRBV12-3 or TRBV12-4 and TRBJ1-2; 7 bases line up with TRBD1. The junction had 6 bases not matched to a gene; V was cut back by 5 bases and J by 6 bases. The CDR3 contains 13 residues. The CDR3 sequence is CASSRGRYDGYTF. The CDR3 bases are TGTGCCAGCAGTAGGGGGCGGTATGATGGCTACACCTTC.

The DNA for the CDR3 is TGTGCCAGCAGCCCGACAGGGGTTCGTGGCTACACCTTC. Its protein product is CASSPTGVRGYTF. This chain uses TRBV6-6 with TRBJ1-2; 8 nucleotides line up with TRBD1. The CDR3 length is 13 residues. Germline assignment: CDR1 MNHNY and CDR2 SVGAGI (reference sequence). The V gene end was trimmed by 6 bases and the J gene end by 7 bases; junction bases not matched to a gene: 7.

V gene TRBV5-1 combines with J gene TRBJ1-2, with D perhaps TRBD1 (6 bases). The CDR3 is made up of 14 amino acids. Germline assignment: CDR1 SGHRS and CDR2 YFSETQ. The V and J ends lost 4 bases and 1 base respectively, with 11 bases between them. CDR3 residues: CASSGRDINYGYTF. The CDR3 DNA sequence: TGCGCCAGCAGCGGCCGGGACATTAACTATGGCTACACCTTC.

The CDR3 protein is CASSQGRRESGSPLHF. CDR3 in DNA: TGTGCCAGCAGCCAAGGGAGGCGGGAATCGGGTTCACCCCTCCACTTT. This chain joins TRBV4-2 and TRBJ1-6; D gene uncertain. Germline V CDR1 and CDR2: LGHNA, YNFKEQ. The CDR3 extends over 16 amino acids. With 1 base removed from V and 9 bases from J, the gap between germline ends came to 16 bases.

The chain links TRBV15 to TRBJ2-1; maybe TRBD1 (6 bases). The CDR3 covers 17 residues. From germline, CDR1 is LNHNV and CDR2 YYDKDF (reference sequence). V gave up 5 bases and J gave up 2 bases, with 19 bases separating them. This CDR3 reads CATSYPLPDRPYNEQFF. CDR3 coding DNA: TGTGCCACCAGCTACCCCCTTCCGGACAGACCCTACAATGAGCAGTTCTTC.

This sequence joins TRBV2 and TRBJ2-3; 12 bases line up with TRBD2. Germline lookup yields CDR1 SNHLY and CDR2 FYNNEI. The length of the CDR3 is 15 residues. V lost 6 bases and J lost 3; bases outside the gene matches: 4. As DNA, the CDR3 is TGTGCCAGCAGGGAGACTAGCGGGGGTACAGATACGCAGTATTTT. It specifies CASRETSGGTDTQYF.

V is TRBV6-5 and J is TRBJ1-5; D not resolved. This CDR3 spans 13 amino acids. Germline assignment: CDR1 MNHEY and CDR2 SVGAGI. V was clipped by 7 bases and J by 1 base, with 8 bases between them. The CDR3 is CASTAVSNQPQHF. Written as DNA, the CDR3 is TGTGCCAGCACTGCGGTCAGCAATCAGCCCCAGCATTTT.

This clone was recorded only once. The chain uses TRBV4-2 and TRBJ1-5, with TRBD1 matching 11 bases. Germline V gene sequence: CDR1 LGHNA, CDR2 YNFKEQ. There are 14 residues in the CDR3. V was clipped by 3 bases and J by 7 bases; unmatched bases: 2. The chain's CDR3 is CASSHGQGAQPQHF. In nucleotides, the CDR3 is TGTGCCAGCAGCCATGGACAGGGGGCGCAGCCCCAGCATTTT.

The chain is built from TRBV7-9 and TRBJ2-1, with 7 bases lining up with TRBD1. The V segment lost 3 bases and the J segment 7 bases; nucleotides outside the gene matches: 3. The CDR3 loop spans 13 amino acids. In germline, CDR1 is SEHNR, CDR2 FQNEAQ (reference sequence). Here the CDR3 reads CASSFRGPNEQFF. DNA of the CDR3: TGTGCCAGCAGCTTTAGGGGGCCGAATGAGCAGTTCTTC.

The chain has TRBV6-5 and TRBJ1-5; perhaps TRBD1 as D (5 bases). Trimming cost V 6 bases and J 5 bases, with 14 bases left between them. The germline CDR1 and CDR2 sequences are MNHEY and SVGAGI. The CDR3 runs to 14 residues. CDR3 in amino acids: CASRDKPSDQPQHF. In nucleotides, the CDR3 is TGTGCCAGCAGGGACAAACCCTCAGATCAGCCCCAGCATTTT.